Detailed here is one T cell receptor (beta chain). Its target is not known. Measured with immunoSEQ multiplex PCR; TCRdb has only the in-frame clones, and not every one. The table shows 25,000 or so clones, with approximately 86% occurring only once. The length of the CDR3 is 13 residues. CDR1 and CDR2 (germline): MNHNY, SVGAGI (reference sequence). V was trimmed by 5 bases and J by 8 bases, leaving 15 bases between them. This record belongs to a study of T cells in localized non-small cell lung cancer. Overall study results and limits: Adjacent uninvolved lung had the highest clonality, suggesting focused antigen responses.

The sequence came from a female donor of 60 years or more with stage I lung adenocarcinoma. The chain links TRBV6-6 to TRBJ1-2; D possibly corresponds to TRBD1 (5 bases). The starting material was peripheral blood, obtained before any cancer treatment. The CDR3 region has the DNA TGTGCCAGCAGTCAACTCGGGACGCAAGGCTACACCTTC. Residues: CASSQLGTQGYTF.